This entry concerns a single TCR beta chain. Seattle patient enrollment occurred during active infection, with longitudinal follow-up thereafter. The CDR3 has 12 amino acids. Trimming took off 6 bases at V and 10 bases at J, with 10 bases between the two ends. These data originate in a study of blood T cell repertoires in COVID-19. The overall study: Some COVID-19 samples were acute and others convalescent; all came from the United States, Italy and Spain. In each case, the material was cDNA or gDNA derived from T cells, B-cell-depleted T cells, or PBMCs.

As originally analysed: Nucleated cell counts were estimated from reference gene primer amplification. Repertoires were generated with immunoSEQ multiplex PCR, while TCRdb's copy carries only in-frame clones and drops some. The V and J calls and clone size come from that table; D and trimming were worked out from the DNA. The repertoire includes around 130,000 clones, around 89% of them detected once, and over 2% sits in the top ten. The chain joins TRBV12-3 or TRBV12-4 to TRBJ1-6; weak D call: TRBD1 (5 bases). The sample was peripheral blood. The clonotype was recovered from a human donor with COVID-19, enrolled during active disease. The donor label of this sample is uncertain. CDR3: CASSQGTSPLHF. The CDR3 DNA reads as TGTGCCAGCAGCCAGGGTACGTCACCCCTCCACTTT.